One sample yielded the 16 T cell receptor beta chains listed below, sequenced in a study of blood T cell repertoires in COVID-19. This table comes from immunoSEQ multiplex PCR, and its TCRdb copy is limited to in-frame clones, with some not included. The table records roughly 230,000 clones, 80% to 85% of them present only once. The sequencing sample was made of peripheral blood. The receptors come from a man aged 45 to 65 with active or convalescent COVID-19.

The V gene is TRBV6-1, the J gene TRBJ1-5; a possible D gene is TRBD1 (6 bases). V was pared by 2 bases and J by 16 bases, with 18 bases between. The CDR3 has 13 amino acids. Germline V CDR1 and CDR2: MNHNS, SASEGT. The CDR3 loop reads CASSESQGRDPHF. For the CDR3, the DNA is TGTGCCAGCAGTGAATCTCAGGGGAGAGACCCCCATTTT.

The DNA for the CDR3 is TGTGCCAGCAGCTTGGGTCTAGCGGGGATCAATGAGCAGTTCTTC. It specifies CASSLGLAGINEQFF. This chain connects TRBV11-2 to TRBJ2-1; 9 nucleotides line up with TRBD2. J gave up 6 bases and V 3 bases, and 6 bases lay outside the gene matches. The V gene's germline CDR1 is SGHAT and CDR2 FQNNGV. CDR3 length equals 15 residues.

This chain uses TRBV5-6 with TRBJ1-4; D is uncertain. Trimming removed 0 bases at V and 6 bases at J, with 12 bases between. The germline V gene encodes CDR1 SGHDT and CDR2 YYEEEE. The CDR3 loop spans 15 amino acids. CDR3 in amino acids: CASSLDANGDEKLFF. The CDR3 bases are TGTGCCAGCAGCTTGGACGCCAACGGGGATGAAAAACTGTTTTTT.

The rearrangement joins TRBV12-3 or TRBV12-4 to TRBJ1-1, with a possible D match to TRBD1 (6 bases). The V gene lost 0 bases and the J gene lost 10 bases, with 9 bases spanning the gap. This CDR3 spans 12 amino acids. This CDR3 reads CASSLATGGAFF. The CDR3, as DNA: TGTGCCAGCAGTTTAGCGACAGGCGGAGCTTTCTTT.

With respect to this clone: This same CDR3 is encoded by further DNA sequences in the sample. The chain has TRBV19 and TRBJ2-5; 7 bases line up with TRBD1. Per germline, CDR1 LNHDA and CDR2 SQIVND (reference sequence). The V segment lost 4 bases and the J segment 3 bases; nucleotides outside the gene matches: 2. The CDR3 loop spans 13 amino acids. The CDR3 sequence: CASSRDREETQYF. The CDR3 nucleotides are TGTGCCAGTAGTAGAGACAGGGAAGAGACCCAGTACTTC.

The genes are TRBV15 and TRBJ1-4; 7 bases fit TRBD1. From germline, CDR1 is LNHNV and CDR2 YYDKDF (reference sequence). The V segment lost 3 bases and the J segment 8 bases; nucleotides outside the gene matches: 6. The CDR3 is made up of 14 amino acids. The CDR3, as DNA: TGTGCCACCAGCAGCCGGGACAGTGGGGAAAAACTGTTTTTT. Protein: CATSSRDSGEKLFF.

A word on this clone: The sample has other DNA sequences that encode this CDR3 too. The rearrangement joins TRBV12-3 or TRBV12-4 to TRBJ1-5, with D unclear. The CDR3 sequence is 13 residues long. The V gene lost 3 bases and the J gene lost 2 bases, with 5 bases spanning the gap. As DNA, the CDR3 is TGTGCCAGCAGTTTGAGGGGCAATCAGCCCCAGCATTTT. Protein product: CASSLRGNQPQHF.

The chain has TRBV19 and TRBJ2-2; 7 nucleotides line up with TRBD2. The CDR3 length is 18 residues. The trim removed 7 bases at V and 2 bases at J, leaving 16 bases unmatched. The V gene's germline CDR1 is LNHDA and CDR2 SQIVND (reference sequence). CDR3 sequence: CASIRDPGLRTNTGELFF. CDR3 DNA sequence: TGTGCCAGTATTCGCGATCCGGGACTACGGACAAACACCGGGGAGCTGTTTTTT.

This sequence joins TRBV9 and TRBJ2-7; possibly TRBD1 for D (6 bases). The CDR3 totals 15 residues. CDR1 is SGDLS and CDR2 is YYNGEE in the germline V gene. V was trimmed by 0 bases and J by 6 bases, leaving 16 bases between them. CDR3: CASSVGSGQSGEQYF. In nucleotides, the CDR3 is TGTGCCAGCAGCGTAGGCTCCGGACAGTCCGGCGAGCAGTACTTC.

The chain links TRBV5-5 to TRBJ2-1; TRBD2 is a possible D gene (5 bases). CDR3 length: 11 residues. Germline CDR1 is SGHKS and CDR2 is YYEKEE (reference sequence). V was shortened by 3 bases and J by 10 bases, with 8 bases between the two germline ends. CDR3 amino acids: CASSSRGEQFF. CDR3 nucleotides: TGTGCCAGCAGCTCACGAGGGGAGCAGTTCTTC.

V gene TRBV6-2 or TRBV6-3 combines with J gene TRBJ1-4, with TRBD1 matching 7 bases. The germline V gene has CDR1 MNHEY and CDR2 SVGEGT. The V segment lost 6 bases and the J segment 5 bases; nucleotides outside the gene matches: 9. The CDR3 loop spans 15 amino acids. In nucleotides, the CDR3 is TGTGCCAGCAGCGATACCGGGACAGCGAATGAAAAACTGTTTTTT. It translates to CASSDTGTANEKLFF.

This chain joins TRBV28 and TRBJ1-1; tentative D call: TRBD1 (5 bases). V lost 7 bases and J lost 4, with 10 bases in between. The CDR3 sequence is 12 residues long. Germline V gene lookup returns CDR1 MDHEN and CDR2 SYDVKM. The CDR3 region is CASTQQVTEAFF. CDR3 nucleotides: TGTGCCAGCACCCAACAGGTCACTGAAGCTTTCTTT.

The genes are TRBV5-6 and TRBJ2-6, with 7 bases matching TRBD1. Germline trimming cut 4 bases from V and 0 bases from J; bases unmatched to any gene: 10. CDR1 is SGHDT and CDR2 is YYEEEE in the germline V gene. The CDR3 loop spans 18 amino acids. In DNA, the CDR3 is TGTGCCAGCAGCGACCCCGTCACAGGGGCCTCTGGGGCCAACGTCCTGACTTTC. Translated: CASSDPVTGASGANVLTF.

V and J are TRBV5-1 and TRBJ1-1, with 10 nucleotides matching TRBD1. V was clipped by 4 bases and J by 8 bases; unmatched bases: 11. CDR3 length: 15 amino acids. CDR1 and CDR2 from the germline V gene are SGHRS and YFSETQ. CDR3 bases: TGCGCCAGCAGCGCCGGCCACGGGACAGGGGACGAAGCTTTCTTT. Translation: CASSAGHGTGDEAFF.

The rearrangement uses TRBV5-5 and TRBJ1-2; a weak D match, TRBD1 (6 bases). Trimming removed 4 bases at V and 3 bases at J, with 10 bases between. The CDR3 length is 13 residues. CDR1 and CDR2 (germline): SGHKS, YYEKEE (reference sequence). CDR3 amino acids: CASSIGQHYGYTF. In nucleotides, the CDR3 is TGTGCCAGCAGCATCGGACAGCACTATGGCTACACCTTC.

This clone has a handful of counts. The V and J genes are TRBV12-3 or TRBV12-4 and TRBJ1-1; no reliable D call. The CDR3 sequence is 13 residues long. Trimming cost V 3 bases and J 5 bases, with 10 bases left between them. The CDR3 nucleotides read TGTGCCAGCAGTTTCGGTGCGCGTACTGAAGCTTTCTTT. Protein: CASSFGARTEAFF.